These T cell receptor beta chains were read from a single sample in a study of blood T cells in healthy people across ages. Using its own MiXCR run on the 5' RACE reads, TCRdb lists one record per CDR3 protein. The table includes approximately 700,000 distinct CDR3 sequences, about 32% detected once. Sequenced input: blood. The receptors come from a woman aged 80 or older in good health. The CDR3 runs from the conserved cysteine through the conserved F or W. Each record gives: J gene, V gene, clone size, CDR3 protein. Clone size is stated in some rows and not others, as once, few, many or a class when expanded.

j_call: TRBJ2-3; v_call: TRBV7-2; clone_size: -; cdr3_aa: CASSLGTGSGTQYF
j_call: TRBJ2-1; v_call: TRBV13; clone_size: -; cdr3_aa: CASSPPPGQGTYNEQFF
j_call: TRBJ2-1; v_call: TRBV10-3; clone_size: -; cdr3_aa: CAISESLIAGGRHYNEQFF
j_call: TRBJ1-1; v_call: TRBV29-1; clone_size: many; cdr3_aa: CSVEGRGDTEAFF
j_call: TRBJ2-3; v_call: TRBV27; clone_size: once; cdr3_aa: CAGSLRRQGRGTDTQYF
j_call: TRBJ1-4; v_call: TRBV9; clone_size: few; cdr3_aa: CASSVTGEKLFF
j_call: TRBJ2-1; v_call: TRBV20-1; clone_size: -; cdr3_aa: CSARASVTGTSIVHEQFF
j_call: -; v_call: TRBV29-1; clone_size: few; cdr3_aa: CSVKLARETQYF
j_call: TRBJ2-3; v_call: TRBV5-1; clone_size: -; cdr3_aa: CASSLARARRNLDTQYF
j_call: TRBJ2-1; v_call: TRBV24-1; clone_size: many; cdr3_aa: CATSDPGQGHNEQFF
j_call: TRBJ2-3; v_call: TRBV7-2; clone_size: once; cdr3_aa: CASSLSSGGQYF
j_call: TRBJ1-5; v_call: TRBV20-1; clone_size: many; cdr3_aa: CSARTGVNQPQHF
j_call: TRBJ1-3; v_call: TRBV15; clone_size: many; cdr3_aa: CATSRERLPSSGNTIYF
j_call: TRBJ2-5; v_call: TRBV7-2; clone_size: -; cdr3_aa: CASSLVGRGRETQYF
j_call: TRBJ1-2; v_call: TRBV5-1; clone_size: once; cdr3_aa: CAGRRDSNYGYTF
j_call: TRBJ2-7; v_call: TRBV28; clone_size: many; cdr3_aa: CASSTSGTSDYEQYF
j_call: TRBJ1-3; v_call: TRBV7-2; clone_size: -; cdr3_aa: CASSFNWGPGNTIYF
j_call: TRBJ2-2; v_call: TRBV7-6; clone_size: -; cdr3_aa: CASSPQAPNTGELFF
j_call: TRBJ2-5; v_call: TRBV5-5; clone_size: many; cdr3_aa: CASSPVGRGALEETQYF
j_call: TRBJ2-3; v_call: TRBV3-1; clone_size: -; cdr3_aa: CASRHRGTSTDTQYF
j_call: TRBJ1-2; v_call: TRBV27; clone_size: -; cdr3_aa: CASSLGLPGQVYDGYTF
j_call: TRBJ1-1; v_call: TRBV30; clone_size: few; cdr3_aa: CAWSLSGGLNTEAFF
j_call: TRBJ2-5; v_call: TRBV20-1; clone_size: -; cdr3_aa: CSVTNSGSPQETQYF
j_call: TRBJ2-2; v_call: TRBV7-2; clone_size: few; cdr3_aa: CASSQNRDRGTGELFF
j_call: TRBJ1-4; v_call: TRBV12-3/TRBV12-4; clone_size: few; cdr3_aa: CASSLGLGLNEKLFF